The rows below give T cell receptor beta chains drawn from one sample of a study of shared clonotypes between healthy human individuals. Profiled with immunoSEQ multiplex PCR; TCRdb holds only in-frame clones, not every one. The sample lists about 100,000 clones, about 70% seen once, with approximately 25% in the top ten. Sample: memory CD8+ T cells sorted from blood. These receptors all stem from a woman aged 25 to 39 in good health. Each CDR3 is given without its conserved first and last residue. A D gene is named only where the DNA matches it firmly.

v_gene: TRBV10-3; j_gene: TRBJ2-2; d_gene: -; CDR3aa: AISVRLGGRINTGELF
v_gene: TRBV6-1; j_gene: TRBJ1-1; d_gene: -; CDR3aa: ASSAEPENTEAF
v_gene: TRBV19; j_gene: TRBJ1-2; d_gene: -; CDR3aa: ANHSDLPRDYGYT
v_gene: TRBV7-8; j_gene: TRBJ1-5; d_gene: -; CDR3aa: ASSLSPGYGNQPQH
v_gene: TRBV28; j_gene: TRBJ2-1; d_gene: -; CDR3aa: ASSLGHAGIYEQF
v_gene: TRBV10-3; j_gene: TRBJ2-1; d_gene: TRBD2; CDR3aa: AISEGTSPKQF
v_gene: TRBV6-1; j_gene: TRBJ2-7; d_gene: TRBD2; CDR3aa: ASSAGLAGGYEQY
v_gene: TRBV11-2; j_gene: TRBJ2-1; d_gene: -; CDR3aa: ASSLVDEQF
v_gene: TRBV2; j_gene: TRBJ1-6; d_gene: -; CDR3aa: ASRTQGRNSPLH
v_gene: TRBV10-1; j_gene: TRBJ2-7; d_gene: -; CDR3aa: ASSDRQGNMNEQY
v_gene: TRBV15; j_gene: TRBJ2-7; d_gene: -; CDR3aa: ATSREVGHHYEQY
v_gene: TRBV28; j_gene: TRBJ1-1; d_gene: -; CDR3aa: ASSFTRVLGTEAF
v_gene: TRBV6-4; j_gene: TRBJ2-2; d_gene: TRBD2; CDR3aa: ASSVPSAGGRTGELF
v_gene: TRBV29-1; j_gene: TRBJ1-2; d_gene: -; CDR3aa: SAGPRYGYT
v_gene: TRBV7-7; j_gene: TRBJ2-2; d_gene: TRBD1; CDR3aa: ASSYGTGDTGELF
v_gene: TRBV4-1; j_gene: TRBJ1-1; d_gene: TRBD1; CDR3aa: ASSPGQDPHAF
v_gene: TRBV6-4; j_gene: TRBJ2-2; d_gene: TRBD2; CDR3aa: ALPPGLGSTGELF
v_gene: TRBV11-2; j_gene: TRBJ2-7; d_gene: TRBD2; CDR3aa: ASSLGKSSGIYEQY
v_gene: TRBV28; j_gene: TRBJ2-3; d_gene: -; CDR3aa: ASSFVLRLSSTDTQY
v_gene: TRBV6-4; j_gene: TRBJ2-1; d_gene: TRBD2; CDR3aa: ANSSRTSGRGEQF
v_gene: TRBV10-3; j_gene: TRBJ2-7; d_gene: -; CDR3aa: AISESTLGRGEFYEQY
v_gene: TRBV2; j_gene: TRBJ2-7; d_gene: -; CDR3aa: ASSGDPSYEQY
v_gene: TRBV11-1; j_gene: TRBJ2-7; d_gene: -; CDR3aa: ASSFELDAYEQY
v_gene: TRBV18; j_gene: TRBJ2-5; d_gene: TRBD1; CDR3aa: ASSLGTGAYQETQY
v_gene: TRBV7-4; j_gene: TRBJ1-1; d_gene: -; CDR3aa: ASSPQAGHRL
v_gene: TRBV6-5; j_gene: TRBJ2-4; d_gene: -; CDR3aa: ASSYSSAQLNIQY
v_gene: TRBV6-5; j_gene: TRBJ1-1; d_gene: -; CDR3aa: ASSYSWGAYRAF
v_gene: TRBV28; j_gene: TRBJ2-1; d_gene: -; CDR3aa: ASSLSALAWDEQF
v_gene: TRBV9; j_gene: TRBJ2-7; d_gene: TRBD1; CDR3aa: ASSTGTGIEQY
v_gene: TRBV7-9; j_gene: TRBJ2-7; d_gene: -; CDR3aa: ASSIPGDDEQY
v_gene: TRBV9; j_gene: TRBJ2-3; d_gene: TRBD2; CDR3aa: ASSVAGGSDTQY
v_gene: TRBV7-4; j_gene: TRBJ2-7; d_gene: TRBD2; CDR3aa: ASTKLGTSGHYEQY
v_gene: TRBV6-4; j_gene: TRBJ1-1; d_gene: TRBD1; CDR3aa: ASSGTENTEAF
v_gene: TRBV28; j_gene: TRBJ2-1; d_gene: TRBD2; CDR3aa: ASRPVGGLFFGEQF
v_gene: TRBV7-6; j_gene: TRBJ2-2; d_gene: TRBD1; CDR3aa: ASSPGTDYAGELF
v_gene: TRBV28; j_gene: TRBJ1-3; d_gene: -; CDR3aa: ASSPLEGPGNTIY
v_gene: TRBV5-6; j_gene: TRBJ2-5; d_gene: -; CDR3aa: ASSLMVQETQY
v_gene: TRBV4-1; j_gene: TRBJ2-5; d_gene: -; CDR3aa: ASSLGRMETQY
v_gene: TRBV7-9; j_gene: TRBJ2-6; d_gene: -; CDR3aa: ASSPRLVSGANVLT